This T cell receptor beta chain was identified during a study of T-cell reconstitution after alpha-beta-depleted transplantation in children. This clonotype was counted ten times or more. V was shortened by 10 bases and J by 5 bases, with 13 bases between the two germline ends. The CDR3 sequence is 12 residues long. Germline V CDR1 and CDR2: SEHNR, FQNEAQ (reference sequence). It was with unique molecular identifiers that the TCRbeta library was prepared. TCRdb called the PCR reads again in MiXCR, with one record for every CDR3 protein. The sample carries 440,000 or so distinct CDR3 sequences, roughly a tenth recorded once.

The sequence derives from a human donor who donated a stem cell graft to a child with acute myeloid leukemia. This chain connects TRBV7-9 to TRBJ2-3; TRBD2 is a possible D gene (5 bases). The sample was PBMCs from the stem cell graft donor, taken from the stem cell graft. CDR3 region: CATDDRGDTQYF. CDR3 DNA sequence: TGTGCCACCGATGACCGGGGAGATACGCAGTATTTT.